The rows below give T cell receptor beta chains drawn from one sample of a study of T cells after yellow fever vaccination. From the 5' RACE reads, TCRdb called clonotypes with MiXCR, one entry per CDR3 protein. The data hold approximately 32,000 distinct CDR3 sequences, with approximately 7% observed a single time. The sample consisted of PBMCs, either bulk or a sorted T-cell subset (CD4+, CD8+, memory, or dextramer-sorted; not recorded which), taken on the day of the first yellow fever vaccination. The receptors were sampled from a man in his late teens or twenties who received the YFV17D yellow fever vaccine. Each CDR3 is given with its conserved first and last residue. Each record gives: V gene, J gene, CDR3 protein.

TRBV15,TRBJ2-1,CATSRDPTAYNEQFF
TRBV11-2,TRBJ2-3,CASAWTGLADTQYF
TRBV10-3,TRBJ2-7,CAIRPGSGVYEQYF
TRBV5-1,TRBJ2-7,CASSPPPRNEQYF
TRBV20-1,TRBJ1-3,CCARSVPRHSGNTIYF
TRBV4-2,TRBJ2-7,CASSQDLVDYEQYF
TRBV12-3/TRBV12-4,TRBJ2-7,CASSLEFSYEQYF
TRBV7-9,TRBJ2-4,CASSFPGSLAKNIQYF
TRBV6-2/TRBV6-3,TRBJ1-1,CASQTGPWTEAFF
TRBV20-1,TRBJ1-6,CSADADTGQDQPLHF
TRBV27,TRBJ2-5,CASRTYSGGARETQYF
TRBV7-9,TRBJ1-5,CASSRGQNNQPQHF
TRBV5-1,TRBJ2-5,CASSLVGQGGTQYF
TRBV18,TRBJ1-4,CASSPARDRFNGKLFF
TRBV9,TRBJ2-1,CASSVMDYNEQFF
TRBV30,TRBJ2-2,CAWSVGHMLANTGELFF
TRBV12-3/TRBV12-4,TRBJ2-7,CASSPRIAGVYEQYF
TRBV28,TRBJ2-3,CASTPPGRDTQYF
TRBV28,TRBJ1-2,CASRGGHLLIGYTF
TRBV4-3,TRBJ2-2,CASSQVGGGPGELFF